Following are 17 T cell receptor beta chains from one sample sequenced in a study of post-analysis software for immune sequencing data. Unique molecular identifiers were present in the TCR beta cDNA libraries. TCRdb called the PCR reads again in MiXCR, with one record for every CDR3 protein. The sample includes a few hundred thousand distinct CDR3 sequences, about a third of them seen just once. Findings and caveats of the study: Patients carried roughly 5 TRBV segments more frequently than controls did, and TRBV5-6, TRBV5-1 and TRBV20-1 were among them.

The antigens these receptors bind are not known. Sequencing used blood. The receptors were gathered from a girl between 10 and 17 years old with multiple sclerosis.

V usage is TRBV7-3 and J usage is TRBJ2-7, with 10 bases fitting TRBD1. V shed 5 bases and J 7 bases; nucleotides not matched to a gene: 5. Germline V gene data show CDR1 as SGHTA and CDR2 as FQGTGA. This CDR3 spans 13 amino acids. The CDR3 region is CASSEGTGDEQYF. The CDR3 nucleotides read TGTGCCAGCAGCGAGGGGACAGGGGATGAGCAGTACTTC.

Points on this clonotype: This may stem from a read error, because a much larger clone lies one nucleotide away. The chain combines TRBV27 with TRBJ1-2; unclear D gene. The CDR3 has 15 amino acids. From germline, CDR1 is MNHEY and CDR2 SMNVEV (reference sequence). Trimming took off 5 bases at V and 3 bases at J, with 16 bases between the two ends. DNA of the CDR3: TGTGCCAGCAGTATGAGGTTTGGCACGCACTATGGCTACACCTTC. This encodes CASSMRFGTHYGYTF.

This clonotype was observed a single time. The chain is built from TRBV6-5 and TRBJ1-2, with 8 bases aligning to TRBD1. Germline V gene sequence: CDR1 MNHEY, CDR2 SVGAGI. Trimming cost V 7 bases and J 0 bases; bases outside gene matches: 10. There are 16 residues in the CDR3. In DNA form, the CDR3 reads TGTGCCAGCACGCAACCTCAGGGGGCGCCTAACTATGGCTACACCTTC. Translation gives CASTQPQGAPNYGYTF.

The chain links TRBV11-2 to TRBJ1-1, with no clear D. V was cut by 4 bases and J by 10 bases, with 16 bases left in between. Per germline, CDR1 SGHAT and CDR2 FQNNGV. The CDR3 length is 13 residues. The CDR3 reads CASSSTPTGGAFF. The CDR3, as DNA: TGTGCCAGCAGCTCCACACCGACGGGAGGAGCTTTCTTT.

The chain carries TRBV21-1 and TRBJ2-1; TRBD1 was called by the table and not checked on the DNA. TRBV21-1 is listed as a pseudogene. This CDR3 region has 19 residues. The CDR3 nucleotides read TGTGCCAGCAGCACCCAGTGGCCCCTTGCAACGGGGGGCTACAATGAGCAGTTCTTC. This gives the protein CASSTQWPLATGGYNEQFF.

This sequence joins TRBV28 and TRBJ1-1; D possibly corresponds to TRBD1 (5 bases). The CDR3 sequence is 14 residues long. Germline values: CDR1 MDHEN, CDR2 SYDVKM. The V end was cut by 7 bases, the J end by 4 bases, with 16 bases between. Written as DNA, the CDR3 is TGTGCCAGCAACACCCCGGGGACGGTCACTGAAGCTTTCTTT. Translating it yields CASNTPGTVTEAFF. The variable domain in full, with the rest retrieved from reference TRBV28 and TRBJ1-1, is DVKVTQSSRYLVKRTGEKVFLECVQDMDHENMFWYRQDPGLGLRLIYFSYDVKMKEKGDIPEGYSVSREKKERFSLILESASTNQTSMYLCASNTPGTVTEAFFGQGTRLTVV.

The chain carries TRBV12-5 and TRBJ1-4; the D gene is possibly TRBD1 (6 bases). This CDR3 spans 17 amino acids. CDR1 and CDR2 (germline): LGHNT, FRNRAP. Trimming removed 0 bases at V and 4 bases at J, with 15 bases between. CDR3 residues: CASGLVAMGAGNEKLFF. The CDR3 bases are TGTGCTAGTGGTTTGGTTGCCATGGGGGCGGGTAATGAAAAACTGTTTTTT.

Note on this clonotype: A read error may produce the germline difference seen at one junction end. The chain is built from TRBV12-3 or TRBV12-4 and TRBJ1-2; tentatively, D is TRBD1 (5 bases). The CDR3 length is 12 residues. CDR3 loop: CASVGANYGYIF. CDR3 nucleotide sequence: TGTGCCAGCGTCGGGGCTAACTATGGCTACATCTTC.

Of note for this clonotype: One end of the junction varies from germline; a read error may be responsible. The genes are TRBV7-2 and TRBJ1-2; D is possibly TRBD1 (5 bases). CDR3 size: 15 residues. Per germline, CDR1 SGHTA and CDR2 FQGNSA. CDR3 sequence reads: CARSPSSGGNYGYTF. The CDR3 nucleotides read TGTGCCCGCAGCCCTAGTTCTGGGGGGAACTATGGCTACACCTTC.

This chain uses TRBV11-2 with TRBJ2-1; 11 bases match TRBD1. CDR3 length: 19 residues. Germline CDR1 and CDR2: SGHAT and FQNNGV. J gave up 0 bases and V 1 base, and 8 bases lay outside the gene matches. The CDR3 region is CASSLGRGTGGLSYNEQFF. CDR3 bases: TGTGCCAGCAGCTTAGGGAGGGGGACAGGGGGTCTCTCCTACAATGAGCAGTTCTTC. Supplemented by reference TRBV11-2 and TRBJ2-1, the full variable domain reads EAGVAQSPRYKIIEKRQSVAFWCNPISGHATLYWYQQILGQGPKLLIQFQNNGVVDDSQLPKDRFSAERLKGVDSTLKIQPAKLEDSAVYLCASSLGRGTGGLSYNEQFFGPGTRLTVL.

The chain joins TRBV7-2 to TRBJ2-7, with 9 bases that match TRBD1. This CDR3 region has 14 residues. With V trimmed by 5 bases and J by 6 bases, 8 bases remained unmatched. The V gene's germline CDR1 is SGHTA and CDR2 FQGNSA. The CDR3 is CASSPRDRVGEQYF. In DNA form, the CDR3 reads TGTGCCAGCAGCCCTAGGGACAGGGTAGGCGAGCAGTACTTC.

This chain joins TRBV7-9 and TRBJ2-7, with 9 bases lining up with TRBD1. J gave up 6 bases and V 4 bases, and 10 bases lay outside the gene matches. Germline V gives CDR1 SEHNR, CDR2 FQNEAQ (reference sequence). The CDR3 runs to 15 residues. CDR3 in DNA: TGTGCCAGCAGCTCCTACAGGGGGCGACTTGGCGAGCAGTACTTC. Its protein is CASSSYRGRLGEQYF. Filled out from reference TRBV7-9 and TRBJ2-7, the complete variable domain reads DTGVSQNPRHKITKRGQNVTFRCDPISEHNRLYWYRQTLGQGPEFLTYFQNEAQLEKSRLLSDRFSAERPKGSFSTLEIQRTEQGDSAMYLCASSSYRGRLGEQYFGPGTRLTVT.

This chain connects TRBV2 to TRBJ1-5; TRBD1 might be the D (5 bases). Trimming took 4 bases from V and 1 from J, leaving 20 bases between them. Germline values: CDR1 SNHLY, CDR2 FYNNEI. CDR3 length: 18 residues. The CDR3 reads CASSVSQAETVSNQPQHF. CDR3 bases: TGTGCCAGCAGTGTCTCACAGGCCGAGACTGTGAGCAATCAGCCCCAGCATTTT.

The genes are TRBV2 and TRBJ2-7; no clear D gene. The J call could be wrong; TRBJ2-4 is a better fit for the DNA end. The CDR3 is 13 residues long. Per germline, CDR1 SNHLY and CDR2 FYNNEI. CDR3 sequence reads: CASRTSGTLIQYF. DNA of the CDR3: TGTGCCAGCCGAACCTCCGGCACCCTCATTCAGTACTTC.

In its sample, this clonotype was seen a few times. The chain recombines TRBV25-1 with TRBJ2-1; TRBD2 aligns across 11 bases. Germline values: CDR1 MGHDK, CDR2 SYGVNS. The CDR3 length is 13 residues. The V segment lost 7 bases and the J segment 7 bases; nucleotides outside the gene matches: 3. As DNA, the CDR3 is TGTGCCAGCATAGCGGGGGGGGAGAATGAGCAGTTCTTC. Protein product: CASIAGGENEQFF.

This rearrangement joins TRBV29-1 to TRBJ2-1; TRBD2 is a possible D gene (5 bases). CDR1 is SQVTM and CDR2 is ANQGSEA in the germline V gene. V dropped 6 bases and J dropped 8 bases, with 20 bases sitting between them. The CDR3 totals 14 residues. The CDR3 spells CSVLLTRIEDEQFF. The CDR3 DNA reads TGCAGCGTCCTCCTCACTAGAATCGAAGATGAGCAGTTCTTC.

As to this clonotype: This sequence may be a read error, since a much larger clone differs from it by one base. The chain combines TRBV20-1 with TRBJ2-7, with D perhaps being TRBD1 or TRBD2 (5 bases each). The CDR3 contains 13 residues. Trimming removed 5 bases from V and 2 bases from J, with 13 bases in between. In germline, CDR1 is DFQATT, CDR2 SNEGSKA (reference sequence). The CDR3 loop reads CSAPGAGPYEQYF. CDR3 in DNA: TGCAGTGCTCCCGGGGCAGGGCCCTACGAGCAGTACTTC.